This record concerns one TCR beta chain sequence. Its antigen is unknown. The data originate from a study of shared clonotypes between healthy human individuals. General study points: A handful of donors showed sharing of about 4.8% of naive CD4 clonotypes. Researchers sampled blood only, noting tissue repertoires likely differ. When compared with the clonotypes that were shared by all four sorted-subset donors, the non-shared clonotypes turned out to have lower generation probabilities.

This CDR3 contains 14 residues. V shed 4 bases and J shed 2 bases, with 9 bases lying between them. Per germline, CDR1 SNHLY and CDR2 FYNNEI. TCRdb's table, derived via immunoSEQ multiplex PCR, lists solely in-frame clones and lacks some. The data hold over a million clones, with about 84% observed a single time. This TCR was sampled from a man younger than 35 in good health. Some clones in this sample may be carry-over from other donors' samples. Sequenced sample: memory CD4+ T cells from PBMCs. The subset: CD45RA-negative fraction. The V and J genes are TRBV2 and TRBJ1-5; D is undetermined. In DNA, the CDR3 is TGTGCCAGCAGTGGAGACGGGCGCAATCAGCCCCAGCATTTT. Amino acids: CASSGDGRNQPQHF.